The 21 T cell receptor beta chains presented below share a single source sample, sequenced in a study of CD8 T cells in ankylosing spondylitis. Study-level points and caveats: There was a TCR beta motif, made of several highly homologous variants, that appeared characteristic of ankylosing spondylitis blood.

MiXCR, applied by TCRdb to the 5' RACE reads, yields one record per CDR3 protein. The table shows around 390,000 distinct CDR3 sequences, with more than 20% occurring only once. No antigens are known for them. Source material: blood, either unsorted or a sorted T cell fraction (not recorded which). Receptors were obtained from a male donor with ankylosing spondylitis.

In this sample, this clonotype turned up a few times. V usage is TRBV24-1 and J usage is TRBJ2-2; TRBD2 matches at 8 bases. Trimming took 6 bases from V and 5 from J; bases not matched to a gene: 4. Germline CDR1 is KGHDR and CDR2 is SFDVKD. There are 14 residues in the CDR3. The CDR3 sequence: CATSSGGRTGELFF. CDR3 nucleotide sequence: TGTGCCACCAGTTCGGGCGGGAGGACCGGGGAGCTGTTTTTT.

J is TRBJ2-2 and V is TRBV5-1; 10 nucleotides align to TRBD2. Germline V gene lookup returns CDR1 SGHRS and CDR2 YFSETQ. Germline trimming cut 3 bases from V and 5 bases from J; bases unmatched to any gene: 4. The CDR3 loop spans 15 amino acids. The CDR3 nucleotides are TGCGCCAGCAGCTCGTTACTAGCGGGAACCGGGGAGCTGTTTTTT. Its protein is CASSSLLAGTGELFF.

The chain uses TRBV27 and TRBJ2-2, with 13 positions matching TRBD2. The germline V gene encodes CDR1 MNHEY and CDR2 SMNVEV (reference sequence). CDR3 length: 16 residues. After removal of 5 bases from V and 5 bases from J, the junction contained 5 bases not matched to a gene. CDR3 nucleotide sequence: TGTGCCAGCAGTACACTAGCGGGAGGGTGGACCGGGGAGCTGTTTTTT. Translation gives CASSTLAGGWTGELFF.

The genes are TRBV6-1 and TRBJ2-1; possibly TRBD1 for D (6 bases). The CDR3 is 14 residues long. From germline, CDR1 is MNHNS and CDR2 SASEGT. Deletions cut 6 bases from V and 10 bases from J, with 19 bases between. CDR3 sequence reads: CASSLMDSYGEQFF. The CDR3 region has the DNA TGTGCCAGCAGCCTCATGGACAGCTACGGGGAGCAGTTCTTC.

The chain recombines TRBV2 with TRBJ2-7, with 9 bases identical to TRBD2. J was trimmed by 0 bases and V by 5 bases; bases with no gene match: 5. The CDR3 runs to 15 residues. Germline CDR1 reads SNHLY; CDR2 reads FYNNEI. The CDR3 bases are TGTGCCAGCAGTTTAGCGGGAGCGCTCTCCTACGAGCAGTACTTC. Translated, it gives CASSLAGALSYEQYF.

The chain uses TRBV20-1 and TRBJ2-7, with 7 bases aligning to TRBD1. The junction had 8 bases not matched to a gene; V was cut back by 3 bases and J by 0 bases. Germline V gene data show CDR1 as DFQATT and CDR2 as SNEGSKA (reference sequence). This CDR3 is built from 15 residues. CDR3: CSASRQGKGSYEQYF. CDR3 in DNA: TGCAGTGCTAGTCGACAGGGAAAGGGCTCCTACGAGCAGTACTTC.

V usage is TRBV27 and J usage is TRBJ1-3; D not resolved. The V gene lost 7 bases and the J gene lost 0 bases, with 19 bases spanning the gap. The CDR3 sequence is 17 residues long. Germline assignment: CDR1 MNHEY and CDR2 SMNVEV (reference sequence). The CDR3 loop is CASMPWTESSSGNTIYF. As DNA, the CDR3 is TGTGCCAGCATGCCATGGACGGAGTCGAGCTCTGGAAACACCATATATTTT.

This clonotype was observed a handful of times. This chain joins TRBV4-1 and TRBJ1-1; tentatively, D is TRBD1 (6 bases). V dropped 1 base and J dropped 11 bases, with 20 bases sitting between them. The CDR3 is 15 amino acids. CDR1 and CDR2 from the germline V gene are MGHRA and YSYEKL. CDR3 region: CASSQGVQGQRQAFF. In nucleotides, the CDR3 is TGCGCCAGCAGCCAAGGTGTCCAGGGGCAAAGACAGGCTTTCTTT.

V and J are TRBV20-1 and TRBJ2-7; 8 bases fit TRBD2. The J segment lost 0 bases and the V segment lost 0 bases, leaving 7 bases of the junction unmatched. Germline V lookup: CDR1 DFQATT, CDR2 SNEGSKA (reference sequence). The CDR3 spans 16 residues. CDR3 DNA sequence: TGCAGTGCTAGAGATTCTGGAGGACTAGCCTCCTACGAGCAGTACTTC. It codes for CSARDSGGLASYEQYF.

This chain uses TRBV5-1 with TRBJ2-1, with D uncertain. The V gene lost 4 bases and the J gene lost 10 bases, with 15 bases spanning the gap. The CDR3 has 13 amino acids. CDR1 is SGHRS and CDR2 is YFSETQ in the germline V gene. The CDR3 bases are TGCGCCAGCAGCCTGGCCCGGGCCAGGGAGCAGTTCTTC. This gives the protein CASSLARAREQFF. The variable domain in full, completed from reference TRBV5-1 and TRBJ2-1, reads KAGVTQTPRYLIKTRGQQVTLSCSPISGHRSVSWYQQTPGQGLQFLFEYFSETQRNKGNFPGRFSGRQFSNSRSEMNVSTLELGDSALYLCASSLARAREQFFGPGTRLTVL.

This clonotype was picked up a small number of times. The V call is TRBV7-9, the J call TRBJ1-4; 7 bases are shared with TRBD1. The ends lost 5 bases at V and 5 bases at J; junction bases unmatched: 8. There are 15 residues in the CDR3. In germline, CDR1 is SEHNR, CDR2 FQNEAQ (reference sequence). As DNA, the CDR3 is TGTGCCAGCAGCCGGGACAGAGCCGAAAATGAAAAACTGTTTTTT. Its protein product is CASSRDRAENEKLFF.

J is TRBJ2-1 and V is TRBV6-5; perhaps TRBD2 as D (5 bases). V was shortened by 5 bases and J by 7 bases, with 6 bases between the two germline ends. The CDR3 sequence is 11 residues long. Germline V gene sequence: CDR1 MNHEY, CDR2 SVGAGI. The CDR3 DNA is TGTGCCAGCAGTCGACTAAATGAGCAGTTCTTC. This codes for CASSRLNEQFF.

This sequence joins TRBV2 and TRBJ2-1; D gene unclear. CDR1 is SNHLY and CDR2 is FYNNEI in the germline V gene. V dropped 5 bases and J dropped 1 base, with 12 bases sitting between them. This CDR3 comprises 15 residues. This CDR3 reads CASSSDTLSYNEQFF. The DNA for the CDR3 is TGTGCCAGCAGTTCCGACACCCTTTCCTACAATGAGCAGTTCTTC. Supplemented by reference TRBV2 and TRBJ2-1, the full variable domain reads EPEVTQTPSHQVTQMGQEVILRCVPISNHLYFYWYRQILGQKVEFLVSFYNNEISEKSEIFDDQFSVERPDGSNFTLKIRSTKLEDSAMYFCASSSDTLSYNEQFFGPGTRLTVL.

This clonotype occurred a few times. The gene calls are TRBV6-6 and TRBJ1-4; D is unclear. Germline CDR1 MNHNY, CDR2 SVGAGI (reference sequence). The CDR3 is 13 residues long. Trimming took 3 bases from V and 6 from J, leaving 8 bases between them. The CDR3 spells CASSYGGYEKLFF. The CDR3 bases are TGTGCCAGCAGTTATGGAGGTTATGAAAAACTGTTTTTT.

This clonotype was seen a few times. The chain links TRBV4-1 to TRBJ2-2; D unclear. Germline lookup yields CDR1 MGHRA and CDR2 YSYEKL. The CDR3 consists of 16 residues. V was pared by 4 bases and J by 1 base, with 13 bases between. The CDR3 sequence is CASSPAPARNTGELFF. In DNA form, the CDR3 reads TGCGCCAGCAGCCCGGCACCAGCCCGGAACACCGGGGAGCTGTTTTTT.

This clonotype has more than one count but fewer than ten. The CDR3: CSAEGWGSPGANVLTF. CDR3 bases: TGCAGTGCTGAGGGCTGGGGTAGCCCTGGGGCCAACGTCCTGACTTTC. V and J are TRBV20-1 and TRBJ2-6; tentatively, D is TRBD2 (5 bases). CDR1 and CDR2 (germline): DFQATT, SNEGSKA (reference sequence). This CDR3 has 16 amino acids. The ends were cut back, 5 bases at V and 2 bases at J, with 16 bases in the middle.

V and J are TRBV29-1 and TRBJ1-4; D perhaps matches TRBD1 (5 bases). Germline CDR1 and CDR2: SQVTM and ANQGSEA. Trimming took 7 bases from V and 0 from J, leaving 15 bases between them. There are 15 residues in the CDR3. The CDR3 reads CSAVWGTTTNEKLFF. CDR3 coding DNA: TGCAGCGCGGTGTGGGGGACGACAACTAATGAAAAACTGTTTTTT.

This clonotype was recorded only once. V usage is TRBV5-1 and J usage is TRBJ2-1, with TRBD1 identical over 10 bases. CDR3 length: 13 amino acids. V trimming: 5 bases; J trimming: 8 bases; junction bases outside the gene matches: 4. Germline CDR1 and CDR2: SGHRS and YFSETQ. The CDR3 reads CASRLGTGDEQFF. The CDR3 DNA is TGCGCCAGCAGATTAGGGACAGGGGATGAGCAGTTCTTC.

The sample holds a few counts of this clonotype. The rearrangement links TRBV12-3 or TRBV12-4 to TRBJ1-2; no clear D. With 3 bases removed from V and 8 bases from J, the gap between germline ends came to 7 bases. The length of the CDR3 is 11 residues. This CDR3 reads CASSFARGYTF. DNA for the CDR3: TGTGCCAGCAGTTTCGCTAGAGGCTACACCTTC.

V usage is TRBV7-8 and J usage is TRBJ1-5; D may be TRBD1 (6 bases). The CDR3 consists of 17 residues. Per the germline V gene, CDR1 is SGHVS and CDR2 is FQNEAQ. V was trimmed by 1 base and J by 2 bases, leaving 15 bases between them. The DNA of the CDR3 is TGTGCCAGCAGCTTAGTTCAAGCGGGGGGCCGCAATCAGCCCCAGCATTTT. This sequence encodes CASSLVQAGGRNQPQHF.

This clonotype was observed a handful of times. This chain connects TRBV19 to TRBJ1-3; D might be TRBD1 (6 bases). CDR3 length: 13 amino acids. V lost 1 base to trimming and J lost 16 bases, with 17 bases between them. Germline V gene sequence: CDR1 LNHDA, CDR2 SQIVND (reference sequence). This CDR3 reads CASSIGAGGSTYF. The CDR3 DNA sequence: TGTGCCAGTAGTATAGGAGCTGGGGGCTCTACCTATTTT.